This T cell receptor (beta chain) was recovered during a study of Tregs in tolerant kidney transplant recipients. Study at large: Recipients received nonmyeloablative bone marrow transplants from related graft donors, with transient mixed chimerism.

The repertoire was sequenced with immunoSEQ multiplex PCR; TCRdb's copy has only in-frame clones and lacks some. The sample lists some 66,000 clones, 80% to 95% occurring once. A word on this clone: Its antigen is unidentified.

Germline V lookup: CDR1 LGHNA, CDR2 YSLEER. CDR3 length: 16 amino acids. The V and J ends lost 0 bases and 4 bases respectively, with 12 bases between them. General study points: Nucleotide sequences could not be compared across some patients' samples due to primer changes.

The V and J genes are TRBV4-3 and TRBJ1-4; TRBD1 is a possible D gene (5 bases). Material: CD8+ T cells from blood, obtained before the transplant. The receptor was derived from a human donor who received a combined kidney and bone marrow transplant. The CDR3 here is CASSQDRAGFNEKLFF. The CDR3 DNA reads TGCGCCAGCAGCCAAGATAGGGCAGGGTTTAATGAAAAACTGTTTTTT.